This T cell receptor (beta chain) was sequenced during a study of CD8+ T cells in alopecia areata. Trimming took 3 bases from V and 4 from J, leaving 15 bases between them. This CDR3 is built from 14 residues. Germline assignment: CDR1 SQVTM and CDR2 ANQGSEA. Study observations and caveats: Mice gave a clearer picture of TCR sharing than patients did, possibly for HLA-related reasons.

As the sequencing template, cDNA was produced by extracting RNA and reverse transcribing it. Here immunoSEQ multiplex PCR was the method, and the copy in TCRdb shows in-frame clones only, minus some. The table includes about 220,000 clones, about 50% detected once. The treatment was: oral pan-JAK inhibitor, 5-10 mg twice daily. Peripheral blood and lesional scalp punch biopsies came from alopecia areata patients. Starting from PBMCs, sorting isolated CD4+ and CD8+ T cells. This clone has a single count. Its antigen remains unknown. This specimen consisted of CD4+ T cells sorted from blood, obtained at week 4, from a patient treated with tofacitinib. The TCR originated in a human donor with alopecia areata. V usage is TRBV29-1 and J usage is TRBJ1-1; D perhaps matches TRBD1 (5 bases). CDR3 sequence: CSVEGRRGLTEAFF. The CDR3 DNA reads as TGCAGCGTTGAGGGACGAAGGGGACTCACTGAAGCTTTCTTT.